Described below is a single TCR beta chain sequence and its context. The assay was immunoSEQ multiplex PCR, and TCRdb's table has in-frame clones only and misses some. The sample lists roughly 76,000 clones, 90% occurring once. The data stem from a study of blood T cell repertoires in COVID-19. About the study: COVID-19 samples collected from the United States, Italy and Spain covered acute and convalescent phases. PBMCs, B-cell-depleted T cells, or T cells were the source of the cDNA or gDNA that made up the material.

The sequenced material came from peripheral blood. This TCR was recovered from a man in his forties or fifties with acute or convalescent COVID-19.

The CDR3 sequence: CASTPGTSGGTGTQYF. CDR3 nucleotides: TGTGCCAGTACCCCCGGGACTAGCGGGGGGACCGGTACGCAGTATTTT. The V call is TRBV19, the J call TRBJ2-3, with 15 bases lining up with TRBD2. V dropped 7 bases and J dropped 8; count of bases not matched to a gene: 10. Germline values: CDR1 LNHDA, CDR2 SQIVND (reference sequence). This CDR3 region has 16 residues.